These 12 T cell receptor beta chains were sequenced from one sample in a study of T-cell memory formation after mild COVID-19. TCRdb independently ran MiXCR on the 5' RACE reads; one entry per CDR3 protein. The repertoire holds about 340,000 distinct CDR3 sequences, 20% to 25% seen once, with about 21% in the top ten. The sequencing sample was made of PBMCs or a T cell subset sorted from them (not recorded which). The receptors originated from a man younger than 35 who had mild COVID-19 (a few samples of this study predate the infection). Cell type and time point are not known.

This chain uses TRBV5-1 with TRBJ2-2; D is undetermined. The ends were cut back, 6 bases at V and 5 bases at J, with 17 bases in the middle. CDR1 is SGHRS and CDR2 is YFSETQ in the germline V gene. CDR3 length: 15 residues. CDR3: CASTADGVWTGELFF. CDR3 nucleotide sequence: TGCGCCAGCACCGCCGATGGAGTGTGGACCGGGGAGCTGTTTTTT.

The chain is built from TRBV6-5 and TRBJ1-5; 7 positions match TRBD1. The CDR3 contains 11 residues. V was clipped by 8 bases and J by 10 bases; unmatched bases: 5. Germline CDR1 is MNHEY and CDR2 is SVGAGI. CDR3 sequence: CASGQDRPQHF. CDR3 coding DNA: TGTGCCAGCGGACAGGACCGACCCCAGCATTTT.

The chain recombines TRBV5-4 with TRBJ1-2; 8 bases are a match to TRBD1. Trimming at V came to 1 base and at J to 6 bases, leaving 5 bases not matched to a gene. The germline gives CDR1 SGHNT, CDR2 YYREEE (reference sequence). The CDR3 spans 14 residues. CDR3 amino acids: CASSLQDRVNGYTF. Here the CDR3 DNA reads TGTGCCAGCAGCTTGCAGGACAGGGTGAATGGCTACACCTTC.

The genes are TRBV12-3 or TRBV12-4 and TRBJ2-2, with D perhaps given as TRBD1 or TRBD2 (5 bases each). This CDR3 has 15 residues. V lost 7 bases and J 1 base, leaving 13 bases between the germline ends. CDR3 residues: CASNTGTENTGELFF. In DNA, the CDR3 is TGTGCCAGCAATACCGGGACGGAGAACACCGGGGAGCTGTTTTTT.

This clonotype was observed at least ten times. CDR3 nucleotides: TGCAGCTTTCGGGACAGCTCCTACGAGCAGTACTTC. It yields the protein CSFRDSSYEQYF. J is TRBJ2-7 and V is TRBV29-1, with 7 bases fitting TRBD1. The V and J ends lost 8 bases and 0 bases, in that order; junction bases with no gene match: 4. This CDR3 is built from 12 residues. Germline CDR1 and CDR2: SQVTM and ANQGSEA.

J is TRBJ2-7 and V is TRBV5-1; D call uncertain. CDR3 length: 13 residues. V lost 4 bases, J lost 2 bases, and 10 bases lay in between. Germline-derived CDR1 and CDR2 are SGHRS and YFSETQ. DNA for the CDR3: TGCGCCAGCAGCCTTCAATTGGCCTACGAGCAGTACTTC. Encoded protein: CASSLQLAYEQYF. The whole variable domain, remainder taken from reference TRBV5-1 and TRBJ2-7, is KAGVTQTPRYLIKTRGQQVTLSCSPISGHRSVSWYQQTPGQGLQFLFEYFSETQRNKGNFPGRFSGRQFSNSRSEMNVSTLELGDSALYLCASSLQLAYEQYFGPGTRLTVT.

The chain recombines TRBV5-1 with TRBJ2-1, with D hard to call. The CDR3 contains 14 residues. The V gene lost 0 bases and the J gene lost 5 bases, with 9 bases spanning the gap. CDR1 is SGHRS, CDR2 YFSETQ, per germline. The CDR3 DNA sequence: TGCGCCAGCAGCTTGGCCGCCGAGAACAATGAGCAGTTCTTC. Encoded protein: CASSLAAENNEQFF.

This clonotype has only a few counts. The chain links TRBV4-2 to TRBJ1-2; no clear D. The CDR3 has 14 amino acids. The germline gives CDR1 LGHNA, CDR2 YNFKEQ. The germline V and J ends were trimmed by 0 bases and 3 bases, with 8 bases remaining between them. CDR3 bases: TGTGCCAGCAGCCAAGATCGCGGGGACTATGGCTACACCTTC. Its protein product is CASSQDRGDYGYTF.

This clonotype was observed many times. The rearrangement links TRBV9 to TRBJ1-1; no clear D gene. The V end was cut by 4 bases, the J end by 0 bases, with 10 bases between. Germline V lookup: CDR1 SGDLS, CDR2 YYNGEE. The CDR3 is 14 amino acids. The CDR3 DNA reads TGTGCCAGCAGCCGCAGTACCATGAACACTGAAGCTTTCTTT. It codes for CASSRSTMNTEAFF.

This clonotype was counted between two and nine times. The CDR3 sequence is CASSLGIRSGNTIYF. CDR3 bases: TGTGCCAGCAGTTTAGGGATAAGATCTGGAAACACCATATATTTT. V usage is TRBV12-3 or TRBV12-4 and J usage is TRBJ1-3, with no clear D. Trimming removed 1 base at V and 1 base at J, with 8 bases between. The CDR3 spans 15 residues.

The chain is built from TRBV10-3 and TRBJ2-2; TRBD1 agrees at 8 bases. The CDR3 consists of 15 residues. J was trimmed by 5 bases and V by 6 bases; bases with no gene match: 8. Looked up from germline, CDR1 is ENHRY and CDR2 is SYGVKD. CDR3 DNA sequence: TGTGCCATCAGGAGGGGAGGACAGGGAACCGGGGAGCTGTTTTTT. This sequence encodes CAIRRGGQGTGELFF.

The rearrangement links TRBV10-1 to TRBJ2-7; D is perhaps TRBD1 (6 bases). Between the trimmed V and J ends, which lost 8 bases and 2 bases, there was a span of 10 bases. This CDR3 is 12 amino acids long. In germline, CDR1 is WNHNN, CDR2 SYGVQD (reference sequence). The CDR3 sequence is CASGQGTYEQYF. CDR3 nucleotides: TGCGCCAGCGGTCAGGGGACCTACGAGCAGTACTTC.